This T cell receptor beta chain was sequenced in a study of blood T cell repertoires in COVID-19. The count of this clone is one. The CDR3 covers 15 residues. V shed 0 bases and J shed 3 bases, with 12 bases lying between them. The data were produced by immunoSEQ multiplex PCR, yet TCRdb's version contains in-frame clones alone and is incomplete. The data contain just over 300,000 clones, 90% of them singletons. The source of this sequence is a woman between 18 and 29 years old with acute COVID-19. This chain uses TRBV5-3 with TRBJ1-2; D unresolved. TRBV5-3 is given ORF status, its function remaining uncertain. The material sequenced was PBMCs or T cells enriched from blood (not recorded which). Here the CDR3 DNA reads TGTGCCAGAAGCTTGGGGCCGGCGACTTACTATGGCTACACCTTC. Protein: CARSLGPATYYGYTF.